Listed below are T cell receptor beta chains from one sample, sequenced in a study of technical replicates of blood from a handful of donors. Measured with immunoSEQ multiplex PCR; TCRdb has only the in-frame clones, and not every one. The data contain tens of thousands of clones, around 92% of them singletons. Sequences were obtained from PBMCs. The receptors were sampled from a human donor in good health. Some clones in this sample may be carry-over from other donors' samples. Each CDR3 is given with its conserved first and last residue.

TRBV2	TRBJ2-7	CASSEMEGSAEQYF
TRBV30	TRBJ2-7	CAWSVRRAYEQYF
TRBV7-2	TRBJ1-2	CASSLEGWYGYGYTF
TRBV5-1	TRBJ1-6	CASSPSLVASNSPLHF
TRBV11-2	TRBJ2-5	CASSLDPGGRETQYF
TRBV5-4	TRBJ2-5	CASSLRFSETQYF
TRBV5-1	TRBJ2-5	CASSLSAGGQETQYF
TRBV30	TRBJ2-7	CAFGQGNHEQYF
TRBV5-1	TRBJ2-3	CASSLYREVRDTQYF
TRBV7-9	TRBJ1-1	CASSGAWGDTEAFF
TRBV7-2	TRBJ1-1	CASSFLQSGGTEAFF
TRBV4-3	TRBJ1-3	CASSQEFQGAGSGNTIYF
TRBV18	TRBJ2-1	CASSPWASGSGDNEQFF
TRBV10-3	TRBJ1-5	CAISEYGDRASNQPQHF
TRBV19	TRBJ1-4	CAPEREGGNEKLFF
TRBV5-1	TRBJ1-1	CASSPGEGRKNTEAFF
TRBV4-1	TRBJ2-6	CASSQTGTSGSGANVLTF
TRBV5-4	TRBJ2-7	CASSFSGDEQYF
TRBV7-2	TRBJ1-2	CASSLGSGDKRTF
TRBV10-3	TRBJ2-2	CATLRGVNTGELFF
TRBV30	TRBJ1-4	CAWRQPSGNYNEKLFF
TRBV5-6	TRBJ2-3	CASSWRRFRGGADTQYF
TRBV9	TRBJ2-1	CASEPSGGVYNEQFF
TRBV7-6	TRBJ2-2	CASSSGTGPGELFF
TRBV7-9	TRBJ1-2	CASSLTRRENYGYTF
TRBV5-1	TRBJ2-2	CASSPTSATGELFF
TRBV7-2	TRBJ2-7	CASSLVQGTTYEQYF
TRBV7-2	TRBJ2-7	CASSFLAGPTYEQYF
TRBV2	TRBJ2-7	CASSEDRGKQYF
TRBV18	TRBJ1-2	CASSSGFGGYTF
TRBV29-1	TRBJ1-2	CSVEDAKFGGGYTF
TRBV6-1	TRBJ1-2	CASSGSGTGERYGYTF
TRBV5-6	TRBJ2-7	CASSLEGVLVTYEQYF
TRBV6-1	TRBJ2-7	CASTKVLAGGDDQYF
TRBV2	TRBJ2-5	CASSEVAMARRAQETQYF
TRBV7-2	TRBJ2-5	CASSKRTGGRETQYF
TRBV6-5	TRBJ2-7	CAIGQGSHEQYF
TRBV5-1	TRBJ1-1	CASSLAQGQDTEAFF
TRBV25-1	TRBJ2-3	CASSESPGQGSDTQYF
TRBV7-8	TRBJ1-5	CASSLHQGGANQPQHF
TRBV6-4	TRBJ1-2	CASSDADTGGYTF
TRBV29-1	TRBJ2-5	CSVQGETQYF